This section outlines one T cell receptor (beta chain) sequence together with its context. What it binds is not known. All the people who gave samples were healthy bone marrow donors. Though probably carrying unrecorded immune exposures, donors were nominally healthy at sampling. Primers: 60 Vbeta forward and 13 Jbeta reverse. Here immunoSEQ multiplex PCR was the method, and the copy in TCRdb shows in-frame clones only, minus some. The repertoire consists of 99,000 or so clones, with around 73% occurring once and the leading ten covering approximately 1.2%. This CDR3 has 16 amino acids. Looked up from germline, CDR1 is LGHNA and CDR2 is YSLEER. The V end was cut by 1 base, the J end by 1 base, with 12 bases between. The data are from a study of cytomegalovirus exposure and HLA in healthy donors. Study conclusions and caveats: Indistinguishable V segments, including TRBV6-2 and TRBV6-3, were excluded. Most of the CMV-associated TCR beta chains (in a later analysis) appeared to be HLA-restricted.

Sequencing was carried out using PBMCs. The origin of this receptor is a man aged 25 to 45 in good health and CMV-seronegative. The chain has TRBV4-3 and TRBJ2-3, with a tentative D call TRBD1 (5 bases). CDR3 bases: TGCGCCAGCAGCCAAGTAACCCAGGGTGGCACAGATACGCAGTATTTT. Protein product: CASSQVTQGGTDTQYF.